The source of this TCR beta chain is a study of naive and memory T cell subsets. Study results and caveats: A clonotype means one alpha or beta sequence, not an alpha/beta pair. In naive cells, over 90% of TCR sequences were seen only once.

This clonotype was recorded at least ten times. The antigen remains undetermined. The beta constant-region primer was an equimolar mix of two oligonucleotides covering TRBC1 and TRBC2. Four rounds of PCR amplified the ligated cDNA using nested alpha and beta constant-region primers plus SP2. TCRdb reanalysed the UMI-ligation and nested PCR reads using MiXCR and keeps one entry per CDR3 protein. The sample yields 89,000 or so distinct CDR3 sequences, approximately 14% seen once. Germline CDR1 reads SNHLY; CDR2 reads FYNNEI. V lost 7 bases and J 0 bases, leaving 12 bases between the germline ends. The CDR3 sequence is 14 residues long.

The chain carries TRBV2 and TRBJ1-1; D call uncertain. Input material: central memory CD4+ T cells from blood. This TCR was recovered from a human donor in good health. CDR3 loop: CASTFLRVNTEAFF. In nucleotides, the CDR3 is TGTGCCAGCACCTTCCTTCGGGTGAACACTGAAGCTTTCTTT. The whole variable domain, filled in from reference TRBV2 and TRBJ1-1, reads EPEVTQTPSHQVTQMGQEVILRCVPISNHLYFYWYRQILGQKVEFLVSFYNNEISEKSEIFDDQFSVERPDGSNFTLKIRSTKLEDSAMYFCASTFLRVNTEAFFGQGTRLTVV.